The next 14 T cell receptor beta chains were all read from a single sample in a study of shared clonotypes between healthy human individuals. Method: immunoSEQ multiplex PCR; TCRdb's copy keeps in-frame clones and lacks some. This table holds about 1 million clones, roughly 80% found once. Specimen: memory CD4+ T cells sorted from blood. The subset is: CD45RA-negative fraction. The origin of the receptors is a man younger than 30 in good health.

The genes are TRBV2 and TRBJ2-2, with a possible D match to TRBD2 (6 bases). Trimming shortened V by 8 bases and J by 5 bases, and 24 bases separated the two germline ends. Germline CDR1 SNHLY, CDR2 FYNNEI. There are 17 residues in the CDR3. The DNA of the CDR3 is TGTGCCAGCCAAGGGGCCCTGGCGGGACGGTGGACCGGGGAGCTGTTTTTT. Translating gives CASQGALAGRWTGELFF.

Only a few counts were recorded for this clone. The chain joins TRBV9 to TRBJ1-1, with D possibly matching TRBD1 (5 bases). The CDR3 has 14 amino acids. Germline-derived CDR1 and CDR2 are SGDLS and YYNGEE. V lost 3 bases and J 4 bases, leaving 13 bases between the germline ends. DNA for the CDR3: TGTGCCAGCAGCGCAAACACGAGGGGCACTGAAGCTTTCTTT. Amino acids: CASSANTRGTEAFF.

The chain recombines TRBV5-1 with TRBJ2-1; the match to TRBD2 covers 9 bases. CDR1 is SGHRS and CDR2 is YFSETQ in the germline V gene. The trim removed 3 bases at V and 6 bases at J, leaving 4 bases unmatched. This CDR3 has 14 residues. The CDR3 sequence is CASSSSGTRNEQFF. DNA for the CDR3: TGCGCCAGCAGCTCTAGCGGGACCCGCAATGAGCAGTTCTTC.

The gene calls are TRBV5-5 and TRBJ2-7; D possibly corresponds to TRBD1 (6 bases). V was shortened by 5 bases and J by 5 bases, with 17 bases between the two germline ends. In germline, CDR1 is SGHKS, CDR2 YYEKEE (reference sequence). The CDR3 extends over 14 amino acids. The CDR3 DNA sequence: TGTGCCAGCAGTCCACAGGGTTCTGGTAACGAGCAGTACTTC. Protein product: CASSPQGSGNEQYF.

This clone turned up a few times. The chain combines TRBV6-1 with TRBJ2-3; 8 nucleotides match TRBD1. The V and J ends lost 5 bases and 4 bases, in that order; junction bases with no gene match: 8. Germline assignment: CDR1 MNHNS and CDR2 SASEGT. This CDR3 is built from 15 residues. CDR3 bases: TGTGCCAGCAGTAGAGACAGGGGTGTAGCAGATACGCAGTATTTT. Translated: CASSRDRGVADTQYF.

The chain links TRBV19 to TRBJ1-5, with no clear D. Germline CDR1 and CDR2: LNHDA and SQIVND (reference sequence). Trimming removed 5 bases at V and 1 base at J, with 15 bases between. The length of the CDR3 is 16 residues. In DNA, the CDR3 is TGTGCCAGTAGTCTAGGAAGAGGACCAAGCAATCAGCCCCAGCATTTT. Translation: CASSLGRGPSNQPQHF.

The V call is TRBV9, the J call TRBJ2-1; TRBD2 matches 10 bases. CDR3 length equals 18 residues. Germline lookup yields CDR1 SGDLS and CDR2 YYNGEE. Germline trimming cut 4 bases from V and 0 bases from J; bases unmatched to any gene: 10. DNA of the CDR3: TGTGCCAGCAGCCCTACTAGCGGGACCTTCTCCTCCTACAATGAGCAGTTCTTC. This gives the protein CASSPTSGTFSSYNEQFF.

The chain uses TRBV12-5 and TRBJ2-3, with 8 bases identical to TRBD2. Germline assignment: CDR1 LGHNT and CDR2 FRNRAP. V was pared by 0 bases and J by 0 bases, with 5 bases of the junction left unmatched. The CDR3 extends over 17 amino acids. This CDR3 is CASGLVSRTSSTDTQYF. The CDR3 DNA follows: TGTGCTAGTGGTTTGGTATCGAGGACTAGCAGCACAGATACGCAGTATTTT.

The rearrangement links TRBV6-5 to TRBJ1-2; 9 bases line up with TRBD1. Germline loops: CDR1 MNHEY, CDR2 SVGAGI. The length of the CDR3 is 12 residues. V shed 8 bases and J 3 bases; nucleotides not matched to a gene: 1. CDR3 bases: TGTGCCAGCGGGGACAGGGACTATGGCTACACCTTC. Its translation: CASGDRDYGYTF.

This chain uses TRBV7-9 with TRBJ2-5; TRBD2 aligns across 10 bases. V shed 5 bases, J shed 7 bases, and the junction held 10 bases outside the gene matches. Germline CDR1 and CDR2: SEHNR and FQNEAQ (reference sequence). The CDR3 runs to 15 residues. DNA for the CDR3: TGTGCCAGCAGCGAAAATAGCGGGGGGCTGGGGACCCAGTACTTC. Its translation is CASSENSGGLGTQYF.

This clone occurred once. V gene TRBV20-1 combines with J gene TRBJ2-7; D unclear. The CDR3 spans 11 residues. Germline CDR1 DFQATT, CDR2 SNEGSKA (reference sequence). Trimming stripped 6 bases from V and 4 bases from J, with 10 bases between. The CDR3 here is CSAPDEYEQYF. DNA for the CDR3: TGCAGTGCCCCGGATGAGTACGAGCAGTACTTC.

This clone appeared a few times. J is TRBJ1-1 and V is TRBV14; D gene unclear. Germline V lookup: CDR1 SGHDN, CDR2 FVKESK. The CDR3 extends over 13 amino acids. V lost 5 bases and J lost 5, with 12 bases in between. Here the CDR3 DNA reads TGTGCCAGCAGCTTTACGGCGGGAACTGAAGCTTTCTTT. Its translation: CASSFTAGTEAFF.

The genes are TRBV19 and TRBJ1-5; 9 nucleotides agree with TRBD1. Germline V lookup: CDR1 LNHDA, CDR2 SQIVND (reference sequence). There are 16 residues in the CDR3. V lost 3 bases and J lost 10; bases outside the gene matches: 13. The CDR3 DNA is TGTGCCAGTAGTATGGGACAGGGTGGAGCGTTTCGCCCCCAGCATTTT. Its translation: CASSMGQGGAFRPQHF.

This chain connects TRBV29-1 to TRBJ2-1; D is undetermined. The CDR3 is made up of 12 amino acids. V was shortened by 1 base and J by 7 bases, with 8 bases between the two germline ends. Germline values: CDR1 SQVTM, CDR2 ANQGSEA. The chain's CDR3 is CSVEVFGNEQFF. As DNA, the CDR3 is TGCAGCGTTGAAGTGTTCGGGAATGAGCAGTTCTTC.